This T cell receptor (beta chain) derives from a study of OX40 agonist ivuxolimab in advanced cancers. Study at large: Aged roughly 23 to 85 with a mean of approximately 60 years, they were around 85% male. Allowance was made for prior anti-PD-1, anti-PD-L1 or anti-CTLA-4 therapy, and roughly 39% had some. Study observations and caveats: Dose levels from 0.1 to 3.0 mg/kg saw CD4+ and CD8+ blood T cells expand clonally by week 6.

The CDR3 runs to 14 residues. The V and J ends lost 6 bases and 4 bases, in that order; junction bases with no gene match: 5. The germline V gene encodes CDR1 SGHTA and CDR2 FQGNSA. TCRdb's copy holds only in-frame clones and misses some; the assay was immunoSEQ multiplex PCR. The sample lists some 10,000 clones; roughly 63% were seen once. The table lists this clone with a count of one. Its antigen remains unknown. Distinct nucleotide sequences in the sample also encode this CDR3. The sequence was collected from an adult with an advanced solid tumor such as melanoma, head and neck, liver or kidney cancer. The V call is TRBV7-2, the J call TRBJ2-7; 11 nucleotides line up with TRBD2. This specimen was CD4+ or CD8+ T cells sorted from blood, taken in a trial of the OX40 agonist ivuxolimab. The DNA of the CDR3 is TGTGCCAGCAGTTTCACTAGCGGGAGATACGAGCAGTACTTC. Translating gives CASSFTSGRYEQYF.